This record covers a single T cell receptor beta chain. The antigen is not known. The data were taken from a study of identical twins. Study results and limitations: Within twin pairs, the out-of-frame alpha sequences they shared showed excess low generation probability.

TCRdb fed the 5' RACE reads into MiXCR, producing one record per CDR3 protein. This table has hundreds of thousands of distinct CDR3 sequences, 8.5% to 9% appearing once. Germline V lookup: CDR1 DFQATT, CDR2 SNEGSKA (reference sequence). This CDR3 has 14 residues. J lost 3 bases, V lost 1 base, and 4 bases had no gene match. These same data were also listed under a study on yellow fever vaccine responses in identical twins.

J is TRBJ2-3 and V is TRBV20-1; 7 positions agree with TRBD2. This receptor was taken from a woman younger than 30 in good health. Sequencing was carried out using PBMCs. The CDR3 DNA reads as TGCAGTGCTAGAGCGGGAGGTCAAACAGATACGCAGTATTTT. It specifies CSARAGGQTDTQYF.